This T cell receptor beta chain was captured by sequencing in a study of shared T cell receptors in the human thymus. The CDR3 is 14 residues long. With 0 bases removed from V and 11 bases from J, the gap between germline ends came to 17 bases. CDR1 is SGDLS, CDR2 YYNGEE, per germline. Profiled with immunoSEQ multiplex PCR; TCRdb holds only in-frame clones, not every one. The sample yields approximately 730,000 clones, approximately 83% seen once. Another study also made use of these data, one on human thymus T cells. This second report adds: Corrective heart surgery yielded the resections from which the thymus tissue came. Thymic and blood repertoires showed apparently biased V and J gene usage. Unrelated individuals were reported by related research to share highly overlapping thymic repertoires.

This chain uses TRBV9 with TRBJ1-1; D is unclear. The TCR sequence derives from a girl in the first two years of life with a congenital heart defect. Sequencing was performed on thymocytes. The CDR3 sequence is CASSVGPCECGAFF. DNA for the CDR3: TGTGCCAGCAGCGTAGGCCCTTGCGAGTGCGGGGCTTTCTTT. Looking up the rest from reference TRBV9 and TRBJ1-1 gives the full variable domain: DSGVTQTPKHLITATGQRVTLRCSPRSGDLSVYWYQQSLDQGLQFLIQYYNGEERAKGNILERFSAQQFPDLHSELNLSSLELGDSALYFCASSVGPCECGAFFGQGTRLTVV.